This T cell receptor (beta chain) is drawn from a study of blood T cell repertoires in COVID-19. Across the whole study: Spain, Italy and the United States supplied samples that represented acute and convalescent COVID-19.

Germline V gene data show CDR1 as SGHNT and CDR2 as YYREEE (reference sequence). CDR3 length equals 14 residues. V was cut by 0 bases and J by 0 bases, with 3 bases left in between. This clone was detected only a few times. Profiled with immunoSEQ multiplex PCR; TCRdb holds only in-frame clones, not every one. There are 200,000 to 250,000 clones in the sample; roughly 80% occur only once, and about 1.3% lies in the top ten. The age range of participants was about 18 to 100 years, with residence in about two dozen US areas. This chain connects TRBV5-4 to TRBJ2-2, with D hard to call. The specimen was PBMCs or T cells enriched from blood (not recorded which). The TCR comes from a woman aged 40-49 years with acute COVID-19. The CDR3 DNA reads as TGTGCCAGCAGCTTGGTTACGAACACCGGGGAGCTGTTTTTT. Its translation is CASSLVTNTGELFF.